The clone carrying this T cell receptor beta chain appeared a few times. The target antigen is unknown. Generation of TCR cDNA used 5'RACE template switching (which added a universal primer site and UMIs). One entry per CDR3 protein, called by TCRdb with MiXCR from the 5' RACE reads. The sample has a few hundred thousand distinct CDR3 sequences, less than 8.5% seen once. This record belongs to a study of T cells after yellow fever vaccination. Study in general: The SMART-Seq v4 Ultra Low Input method served to prepare the low-cell-number fractions. The study's findings and limits: The presence of abundant clonotypes contaminating from the bulk population was possible in FACS-sorted repertoires. Reappearance after the booster was observed for most primary-vaccination clones (96% CD4, more than 70% CD8).

This TCR derives from a man aged 25 to 40 who received the YFV17D yellow fever vaccine. Sequencing used CD4+ T cells sorted from PBMCs, obtained 15 days after the yellow fever booster vaccination.

The CDR3 here is CASSSLRGPSTGELFF. CDR3 DNA sequence: TGTGCCAGCAGCTCCCTCCGGGGGCCAAGTACCGGGGAGCTGTTTTTT. V gene TRBV5-5 combines with J gene TRBJ2-2; tentatively, D is TRBD1 or TRBD2 (6 bases each). The CDR3 covers 16 residues. V was trimmed by 3 bases and J by 5 bases, leaving 17 bases between them. Germline V gene sequence: CDR1 SGHKS, CDR2 YYEKEE (reference sequence).